This T cell receptor beta chain came from a study of cytomegalovirus exposure and HLA in healthy donors. Study-level points and caveats: There were some public TCRs occurring in many donors, but most TCR sequences were rare. Researchers reported in a later analysis that a missense DCLRE1C variant was tied to TCR beta V- and J-gene trimming.

A word on this clone: Its target is unknown.

V was shortened by 4 bases and J by 2 bases, with 14 bases between the two germline ends. Germline CDR1 is LGHNA and CDR2 is YSLEER. This CDR3 is 15 amino acids long. A multiplex PCR was run with 60 Vbeta primers and 13 Jbeta primers. Libraries were prepared by immunoSEQ multiplex PCR; TCRdb keeps only in-frame clonotypes and omits some of them. The sample has about 60,000 clones, around three quarters seen once; the top ten hold roughly 21%. Donors consisted of healthy bone marrow donors. Donors sampled were nominally healthy, though unrecorded immune exposures were likely. Input material: PBMCs. The TCR comes from a woman in her sixties or seventies in good health and CMV-seropositive. The J gene is TRBJ2-5, the V gene TRBV4-3; TRBD2 is a possible D gene (5 bases). The CDR3 DNA follows: TGCGCCAGCAGCCGCGCCCCGGACTCTCAAGAGACCCAGTACTTC. Its protein is CASSRAPDSQETQYF.